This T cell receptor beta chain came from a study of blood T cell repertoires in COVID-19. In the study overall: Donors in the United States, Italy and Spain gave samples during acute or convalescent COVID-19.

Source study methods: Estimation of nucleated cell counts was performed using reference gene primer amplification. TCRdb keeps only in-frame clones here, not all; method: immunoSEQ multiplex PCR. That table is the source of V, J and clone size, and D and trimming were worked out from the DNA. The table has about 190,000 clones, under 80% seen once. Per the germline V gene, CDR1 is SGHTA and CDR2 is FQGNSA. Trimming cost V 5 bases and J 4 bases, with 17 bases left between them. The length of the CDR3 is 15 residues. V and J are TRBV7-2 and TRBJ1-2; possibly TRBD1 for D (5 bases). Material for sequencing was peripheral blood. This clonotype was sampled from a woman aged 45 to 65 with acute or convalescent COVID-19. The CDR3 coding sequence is TGTGCCAGCAGCCCCTACTCGACAGCGGGCTATGGCTACACCTTC. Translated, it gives CASSPYSTAGYGYTF. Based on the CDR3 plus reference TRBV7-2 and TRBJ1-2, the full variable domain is GAGVSQSPSNKVTEKGKDVELRCDPISGHTALYWYRQSLGQGLEFLIYFQGNSAPDKSGLPSDRFSAERTGGSVSTLTIQRTQQEDSAVYLCASSPYSTAGYGYTFGSGTRLTVV.